Below are 14 T cell receptor beta chains sequenced from a single sample in a study of blood T cell repertoires in COVID-19. Libraries were prepared by immunoSEQ multiplex PCR; TCRdb keeps only in-frame clonotypes and omits some of them. This table holds about 500,000 clones, about 85% found once. Sequenced material: PBMCs or T cells enriched from blood (not recorded which). All receptors derive from a woman between 18 and 29 years old who had recovered from COVID-19.

CDR3 DNA: TGTGCCAGCAGTGCGCCCCGGGGGGGCAGGGGTGGCTACACCTTC. Translating it yields CASSAPRGGRGGYTF. This chain joins TRBV28 and TRBJ1-2, with D possibly matching TRBD1 (6 bases). Germline CDR1 and CDR2: MDHEN and SYDVKM. Deletions cut 5 bases from V and 7 bases from J, with 20 bases between. This CDR3 has 15 amino acids.

The chain combines TRBV19 with TRBJ2-1; 10 bases are shared with TRBD2. This CDR3 contains 14 residues. The V gene end was trimmed by 9 bases and the J gene end by 4 bases; junction bases not matched to a gene: 6. Germline CDR1 reads LNHDA; CDR2 reads SQIVND (reference sequence). CDR3 protein: CASSSSGGYNEQFF. CDR3 coding DNA: TGTGCCAGCTCCTCTAGCGGGGGATACAATGAGCAGTTCTTC.

V and J are TRBV5-1 and TRBJ2-2, with 7 bases that match TRBD2. Germline CDR1 and CDR2: SGHRS and YFSETQ. V was pared by 0 bases and J by 4 bases, with 3 bases of the junction left unmatched. The CDR3 loop spans 15 amino acids. Here the CDR3 DNA reads TGCGCCAGCAGCTTGGAAGGGGAGGGCACCGGGGAGCTGTTTTTT. Translation gives CASSLEGEGTGELFF.

The chain is built from TRBV4-2 and TRBJ2-7; 12 nucleotides agree with TRBD2. V shed 0 bases, J shed 7 bases, and the junction held 4 bases outside the gene matches. CDR3 size: 15 residues. Germline CDR1 and CDR2: LGHNA and YNFKEQ. Here the CDR3 DNA reads TGTGCCAGCAGCCAAGAAGGGACTAGCGGGTCTGAGCAGTACTTC. It specifies CASSQEGTSGSEQYF.

About this clone: In the same sample, other DNA sequences code for this CDR3. This chain connects TRBV28 to TRBJ2-1; the D gene is possibly TRBD1 (5 bases). Germline V gives CDR1 MDHEN, CDR2 SYDVKM. V lost 2 bases and J 0 bases, leaving 11 bases between the germline ends. The CDR3 loop spans 16 amino acids. In DNA, the CDR3 is TGTGCCAGCAGTTTAACAGGAGTCAGCTCCTACAATGAGCAGTTCTTC. Protein product: CASSLTGVSSYNEQFF.

The chain uses TRBV5-5 and TRBJ1-2, with 9 bases identical to TRBD1. The CDR3 totals 15 residues. In germline, CDR1 is SGHKS, CDR2 YYEKEE (reference sequence). V was pared by 4 bases and J by 5 bases, with 9 bases of the junction left unmatched. Here the CDR3 reads CASSVKGQGDYGYTF. Written as DNA, the CDR3 is TGTGCCAGCAGCGTCAAGGGACAGGGCGATTATGGCTACACCTTC.

The chain has TRBV2 and TRBJ2-5; D remains ambiguous. This CDR3 has 13 amino acids. The V gene's germline CDR1 is SNHLY and CDR2 FYNNEI. V lost 7 bases to trimming and J lost 4 bases, with 13 bases between them. CDR3: CASKETRLETQYF. CDR3 bases: TGTGCCAGCAAGGAGACTCGTCTAGAGACCCAGTACTTC.

The V gene is TRBV30, the J gene TRBJ2-1, with TRBD1 matching 9 bases. With 3 bases clipped from V and 8 bases from J, the junction kept 11 bases outside the gene matches. This CDR3 region has 15 residues. Germline V CDR1 and CDR2: GTSNPN, SVGIG (reference sequence). The CDR3 DNA reads TGTGCCTGGAGCCCTGGGACAGGGAAACGGGATGAGCAGTTCTTC. Protein sequence: CAWSPGTGKRDEQFF.

The CDR3 sequence: CASSQDRLPRRDYGYTF. The CDR3 DNA reads as TGTGCCAGCAGCCAAGATAGGCTCCCGAGGAGGGACTATGGCTACACCTTC. This sequence joins TRBV3-1 (or the pseudogene TRBV3-2) and TRBJ1-2, with no clear D. The V gene lost 0 bases and the J gene lost 3 bases, with 17 bases spanning the gap. CDR1 and CDR2 (germline): LGHDT, YNNKEL (reference sequence). The length of the CDR3 is 17 residues.

J is TRBJ2-5 and V is TRBV2; 9 bases map to TRBD1. The CDR3 has 14 residues. V dropped 9 bases and J dropped 5; count of bases not matched to a gene: 10. CDR1 is SNHLY and CDR2 is FYNNEI in the germline V gene. The DNA for the CDR3 is TGTGCCAGTCTTCCGGGACAGGGACGCGAGACCCAGTACTTC. This translates into CASLPGQGRETQYF.

The chain joins TRBV6-5 to TRBJ2-7, with D tentatively TRBD1 (5 bases). CDR1 and CDR2 from the germline V gene are MNHEY and SVGAGI. V dropped 7 bases and J dropped 0 bases, with 13 bases sitting between them. The CDR3 has 14 residues. CDR3 bases: TGTGCCAGCAACAACAGGTTAAACTCCTACGAGCAGTACTTC. It codes for CASNNRLNSYEQYF.

As concerns this clone: Its ends do not fully match the called genes, so a read error is possible. This chain links TRBV4-1 with TRBJ2-1; D gene uncertain. This CDR3 comprises 15 residues. The germline CDR1 and CDR2 sequences are MGHRA and YSYEKL. The DNA of the CDR3 is TGCGCCAGCAGCCAAGATGACTCCACCTATAATGAGCAGTTCTTC. Translated: CASSQDDSTYNEQFF.

V and J are TRBV6-5 and TRBJ1-2; D is unclear. CDR1 is MNHEY and CDR2 is SVGAGI in the germline V gene. The CDR3 has 13 residues. V was pared by 2 bases and J by 4 bases, with 8 bases between. The CDR3 DNA reads TGTGCCAGCAGTTACGAGTTATTCTATGGCTACACCTTC. Amino acid sequence: CASSYELFYGYTF.

V is TRBV6-5 and J is TRBJ2-7, with D possibly being TRBD1 (5 bases). The germline V gene encodes CDR1 MNHEY and CDR2 SVGAGI. V lost 7 bases and J 2 bases, leaving 15 bases between the germline ends. This CDR3 spans 14 amino acids. For the CDR3, the DNA is TGTGCCAGCATCGACAGCCGGGCTACCTACGAGCAGTACTTC. Protein product: CASIDSRATYEQYF.